Following are 27 T cell receptor beta chains from one sample sequenced in a study of beta chain features in type 1 diabetes. Whole-study results and caveats: All four CD4+ subsets from Type 1 diabetes patients carried moderately but significantly shorter TCRB CDR3s.

What these receptors recognize is not known. Expressed TCRB transcripts were sequenced because the isolated RNA had all been reverse transcribed beforehand. The protocol was immunoSEQ multiplex PCR, while the TCRdb copy is restricted to in-frame clones and leaves out a portion. The data show hundreds of thousands of clones, with over 9.5% seen just once and about 0.01% held by the top ten. Sequences were obtained from naive CD4+ T cells from blood. The receptors originated from a woman aged 18 to 35 with type 1 diabetes.

The chain uses TRBV6-1 and TRBJ2-5; 8 positions agree with TRBD1. This CDR3 is 14 amino acids long. Unmatched junction bases numbered 8, after V lost 6 bases and J lost 5 bases. The V gene's germline CDR1 is MNHNS and CDR2 SASEGT. CDR3 loop: CASRRDRLVETQYF. The CDR3 DNA is TGTGCCAGCAGGCGGGACAGGTTGGTGGAGACCCAGTACTTC.

This clone was recorded a few times. J is TRBJ2-1 and V is TRBV28; TRBD2 aligns across 7 bases. Per germline, CDR1 MDHEN and CDR2 SYDVKM. There are 15 residues in the CDR3. After removal of 6 bases from V and 8 bases from J, the junction contained 13 bases not matched to a gene. CDR3 sequence: CASRGGSTEAYEQFF. DNA of the CDR3: TGTGCCAGCAGGGGCGGGAGCACCGAAGCTTATGAGCAGTTCTTC.

This clone was seen a handful of times. The gene calls are TRBV4-2 and TRBJ1-1; 9 bases match TRBD1. V dropped 4 bases and J dropped 0; count of bases not matched to a gene: 9. Germline V gene lookup returns CDR1 LGHNA and CDR2 YNFKEQ. This CDR3 has 17 amino acids. The CDR3 DNA reads TGTGCCAGCAGCCTCCGGACAGGGGTCCCGATGAACACTGAAGCTTTCTTT. Translated: CASSLRTGVPMNTEAFF.

The V call is TRBV9, the J call TRBJ2-4; D is undetermined. The CDR3 contains 12 residues. Trimming removed 4 bases at V and 5 bases at J, with 7 bases between. Per germline, CDR1 SGDLS and CDR2 YYNGEE. The CDR3 loop reads CASSRSQNIQYF. CDR3 nucleotide sequence: TGTGCCAGCAGCCGGTCCCAAAACATTCAGTACTTC.

This clone was observed a few times. The rearrangement uses TRBV9 and TRBJ2-7; TRBD2 matches at 7 bases. The CDR3 runs to 14 residues. The ends lost 0 bases at V and 6 bases at J; junction bases unmatched: 6. Germline CDR1 is SGDLS and CDR2 is YYNGEE. The CDR3 protein is CASSVVAGASEQYF. The CDR3 DNA is TGTGCCAGCAGCGTAGTGGCGGGAGCTAGCGAGCAGTACTTC.

This clone showed up just a few times. The rearrangement joins TRBV5-1 to TRBJ2-7; D is uncertain. Trimming stripped 3 bases from V and 0 bases from J, with 13 bases between. The CDR3 is 15 amino acids. The germline V gene has CDR1 SGHRS and CDR2 YFSETQ. CDR3 in amino acids: CASSSSTLSSYEQYF. In DNA form, the CDR3 reads TGCGCCAGCAGCTCCTCGACTCTGAGCTCCTACGAGCAGTACTTC.

This clone was found a few times. V gene TRBV11-1 combines with J gene TRBJ2-1, with 7 bases identical to TRBD1. Germline V gives CDR1 SGHAT, CDR2 FQDESV (reference sequence). The CDR3 is made up of 14 amino acids. Trimming at V came to 1 base and at J to 7 bases, leaving 4 bases not matched to a gene. The CDR3 DNA follows: TGTGCCAGCAGCTTAGGAAAGGGGGCGAATGAGCAGTTCTTC. It yields the protein CASSLGKGANEQFF.

This clone was found a few times. The V call is TRBV5-1, the J call TRBJ2-2; 10 positions match TRBD2. The CDR3 has 16 residues. Looked up from germline, CDR1 is SGHRS and CDR2 is YFSETQ. V was pared by 0 bases and J by 7 bases, with 6 bases of the junction left unmatched. CDR3 DNA sequence: TGCGCCAGCAGCTTGGTGTCTAGCGGGAGTATCGGGGAGCTGTTTTTT. Translation: CASSLVSSGSIGELFF.

This clone came up once. This chain joins TRBV5-1 and TRBJ2-7; 8 bases fit TRBD2. This CDR3 is 15 amino acids long. Germline CDR1 SGHRS, CDR2 YFSETQ. After removal of 1 base from V and 0 bases from J, the junction contained 3 bases not matched to a gene. The CDR3: CASSLTSGDSYEQYF. The CDR3 DNA is TGCGCCAGCAGCTTGACTAGCGGCGACTCCTACGAGCAGTACTTC.

This clone was seen a few times. The chain carries TRBV19 and TRBJ1-1, with no clear D. V was pared by 3 bases and J by 7 bases, with 15 bases between. The CDR3 contains 14 residues. Germline V gives CDR1 LNHDA, CDR2 SQIVND (reference sequence). In DNA, the CDR3 is TGTGCCAGTAGTATCGGTAGGTACGAGGGTGAAGCTTTCTTT. Its translation: CASSIGRYEGEAFF. The full variable domain, rest sourced from reference TRBV19 and TRBJ1-1, is DGGITQSPKYLFRKEGQNVTLSCEQNLNHDAMYWYRQDPGQGLRLIYYSQIVNDFQKGDIAEGYSVSREKKESFPLTVTSAQKNPTAFYLCASSIGRYEGEAFFGQGTRLTVV.

V is TRBV28 and J is TRBJ1-2, with D unclear. This CDR3 has 11 residues. The germline V gene has CDR1 MDHEN and CDR2 SYDVKM. The V and J ends lost 6 bases and 4 bases respectively, with 6 bases between them. This CDR3 reads CASSYSYGYTF. The DNA of the CDR3 is TGTGCCAGCAGCTACAGCTATGGCTACACCTTC.

The sample holds a few counts of this clone. The chain links TRBV28 to TRBJ2-1; 9 positions match TRBD1. The CDR3 covers 15 residues. Germline V CDR1 and CDR2: MDHEN, SYDVKM. Trimming took 5 bases from V and 7 from J; bases not matched to a gene: 9. The CDR3 loop is CASSPGQGRRNEQFF. CDR3 in DNA: TGTGCCAGCAGTCCTGGACAGGGGAGAAGGAATGAGCAGTTCTTC.

This clone has only a few counts. The rearrangement uses TRBV28 and TRBJ1-1; the D is unclear. This CDR3 spans 13 amino acids. Deletions cut 7 bases from V and 7 bases from J, with 16 bases between. Germline lookup yields CDR1 MDHEN and CDR2 SYDVKM. DNA of the CDR3: TGTGCCAGCATCCTAACCCCGATCGGTGAAGCTTTCTTT. Translation gives CASILTPIGEAFF. Variable domain in full (rest from reference TRBV28 and TRBJ1-1): DVKVTQSSRYLVKRTGEKVFLECVQDMDHENMFWYRQDPGLGLRLIYFSYDVKMKEKGDIPEGYSVSREKKERFSLILESASTNQTSMYLCASILTPIGEAFFGQGTRLTVV.

This clone was observed a few times. The chain employs TRBV28 and TRBJ2-4, with a possible D match to TRBD2 (5 bases). V dropped 7 bases and J dropped 0 bases, with 16 bases sitting between them. Germline V gene data show CDR1 as MDHEN and CDR2 as SYDVKM. This CDR3 has 16 amino acids. The CDR3 DNA reads TGTGCCAGCACCGAGGGTGGCAGCTTAGCCAAAAACATTCAGTACTTC. As protein: CASTEGGSLAKNIQYF.

This clone appeared a few times. V gene TRBV19 combines with J gene TRBJ2-1; D possibly corresponds to TRBD1 (6 bases). Germline assignment: CDR1 LNHDA and CDR2 SQIVND (reference sequence). Trimming shortened V by 3 bases and J by 9 bases, and 9 bases separated the two germline ends. This CDR3 contains 12 residues. CDR3 protein: CASSMTGPEQFF. The DNA for the CDR3 is TGTGCCAGTAGTATGACAGGACCTGAGCAGTTCTTC.

This clone showed up just a few times. The chain is built from TRBV30 and TRBJ1-4; 11 bases align to TRBD1. Germline CDR1 is GTSNPN and CDR2 is SVGIG (reference sequence). The CDR3 loop spans 13 amino acids. The V gene end was trimmed by 5 bases and the J gene end by 7 bases; junction bases not matched to a gene: 3. For the CDR3, the DNA is TGTGCCTGGGACGGGACAGGGGGTGAAAAACTGTTTTTT. Amino acids: CAWDGTGGEKLFF.

V is TRBV4-2 and J is TRBJ2-4; D possibly corresponds to TRBD1 (5 bases). This CDR3 spans 15 amino acids. Germline values: CDR1 LGHNA, CDR2 YNFKEQ. V lost 0 bases and J 9 bases, leaving 15 bases between the germline ends. Here the CDR3 reads CASSQEDGSRAIQYF. CDR3 DNA: TGTGCCAGCAGCCAAGAGGACGGATCCAGGGCCATTCAGTACTTC.

This clone was observed a handful of times. The chain combines TRBV11-1 with TRBJ1-2; the D is unclear. The CDR3 extends over 13 amino acids. Deletions cut 4 bases from V and 4 bases from J, with 10 bases between. Per germline, CDR1 SGHAT and CDR2 FQDESV (reference sequence). Written as DNA, the CDR3 is TGTGCCAGCAGCTCAAGGCGGGCCTATGGCTACACCTTC. Translating it yields CASSSRRAYGYTF.

This clone was counted a few times. The V gene is TRBV27, the J gene TRBJ2-2; D uncertain. Germline values: CDR1 MNHEY, CDR2 SMNVEV (reference sequence). V dropped 3 bases and J dropped 4 bases, with 3 bases sitting between them. This CDR3 is built from 12 residues. The DNA for the CDR3 is TGTGCCAGCAGTTTCCGCACCGGGGAGCTGTTTTTT. As protein: CASSFRTGELFF.

In this sample, this clone turned up a few times. The V gene is TRBV5-4, the J gene TRBJ2-1; 7 bases are shared with TRBD2. There are 13 residues in the CDR3. Trimming cost V 2 bases and J 5 bases; bases outside gene matches: 1. The germline CDR1 and CDR2 sequences are SGHNT and YYREEE (reference sequence). CDR3 bases: TGTGCCAGCAGCTTTGGGGGGGACAATGAGCAGTTCTTC. Its translation is CASSFGGDNEQFF.

The chain recombines TRBV2 with TRBJ2-7; 8 bases are a match to TRBD1. Germline CDR1 SNHLY, CDR2 FYNNEI. Trimming at V came to 6 bases and at J to 3 bases, leaving 7 bases not matched to a gene. The CDR3 has 14 residues. CDR3: CASRRGQVIYEQYF. The CDR3 DNA is TGTGCCAGCAGGCGGGGACAGGTAATCTACGAGCAGTACTTC.

There are a few counts of this clone. DNA for the CDR3: TGTGCCAGCAGCGCCTCGGGGTTTTACTCCTACGAGCAGTACTTC. Amino acids: CASSASGFYSYEQYF. This rearrangement joins TRBV28 to TRBJ2-7; a possible D gene is TRBD2 (5 bases). The CDR3 is made up of 15 amino acids. Germline V gene lookup returns CDR1 MDHEN and CDR2 SYDVKM. V was shortened by 6 bases and J by 0 bases, with 15 bases between the two germline ends.

This clone was seen more than once but under ten times. V usage is TRBV5-1 and J usage is TRBJ2-5, with 8 bases lining up with TRBD1. With 0 bases clipped from V and 1 base from J, the junction kept 5 bases outside the gene matches. Germline CDR1 reads SGHRS; CDR2 reads YFSETQ. The CDR3 is made up of 16 amino acids. CDR3 residues: CASSLAFQGAQETQYF. The CDR3 nucleotides read TGCGCCAGCAGCTTGGCCTTTCAGGGGGCCCAAGAGACCCAGTACTTC.

This clone came up a few times. The genes are TRBV18 and TRBJ2-1, with D maybe TRBD1 (6 bases). Germline V gives CDR1 KGHSH, CDR2 LQKENI. Trimming took off 4 bases at V and 1 base at J, with 11 bases between the two ends. The CDR3 runs to 15 residues. Written as DNA, the CDR3 is TGTGCCAGCTCACACATGACAGGTTCCTACAATGAGCAGTTCTTC. Residues: CASSHMTGSYNEQFF.

The chain employs TRBV7-2 and TRBJ1-2; unclear D gene. The V gene lost 0 bases and the J gene lost 8 bases, with 13 bases spanning the gap. The CDR3 is 14 residues long. The V gene's germline CDR1 is SGHTA and CDR2 FQGNSA. CDR3: CASSLAAPGLGYTF. CDR3 nucleotide sequence: TGTGCCAGCAGCTTAGCGGCCCCCGGGTTGGGCTACACCTTC. Full variable domain (outside the CDR3, taken from reference TRBV7-2 and TRBJ1-2): GAGVSQSPSNKVTEKGKDVELRCDPISGHTALYWYRQSLGQGLEFLIYFQGNSAPDKSGLPSDRFSAERTGGSVSTLTIQRTQQEDSAVYLCASSLAAPGLGYTFGSGTRLTVV.

A few counts support this clone. The J gene is TRBJ2-7, the V gene TRBV18; TRBD2 aligns across 7 bases. CDR1 KGHSH and CDR2 LQKENI come from the germline V gene. Losses at the gene ends were 3 bases for V and 0 bases for J; bases not matched to a gene: 5. This CDR3 comprises 15 residues. Here the CDR3 DNA reads TGTGCCAGCTCACCTCCTAGCGGTAGCTCCTACGAGCAGTACTTC. It encodes CASSPPSGSSYEQYF.

The rearrangement links TRBV15 to TRBJ2-5; D possibly corresponds to TRBD2 (5 bases). V lost 4 bases and J lost 4, with 7 bases in between. Looked up from germline, CDR1 is LNHNV and CDR2 is YYDKDF (reference sequence). The length of the CDR3 is 12 residues. The CDR3 loop reads CATSTAGETQYF. The DNA of the CDR3 is TGTGCCACCAGCACGGCGGGAGAGACCCAGTACTTC.